Listed here are 11 T cell receptor beta chains from one sample, sequenced in a study of shared clonotypes between healthy human individuals. The table came from immunoSEQ multiplex PCR; TCRdb's copy has only in-frame clones and leaves some out. The table records about 680,000 clones, less than 80% of them present only once. The specimen sequenced was memory CD4+ T cells sorted from blood. Subset meaning: CD45RA-negative fraction. The receptor source for this set is a woman younger than 45 in good health.

This rearrangement joins TRBV2 to TRBJ1-3; D gene ambiguous. Trimming cost V 1 base and J 0 bases, with 7 bases left between them. This CDR3 has 15 residues. CDR1 is SNHLY and CDR2 is FYNNEI in the germline V gene. CDR3 sequence: CASSEDWSSGNTIYF. The CDR3, as DNA: TGTGCCAGCAGTGAAGATTGGAGCTCTGGAAACACCATATATTTT.

V gene TRBV2 combines with J gene TRBJ2-7; weak D call: TRBD1 (8 bases). V was cut by 10 bases and J by 0 bases, with 10 bases left in between. This CDR3 region has 12 residues. CDR1 SNHLY and CDR2 FYNNEI come from the germline V gene. The CDR3: CANRGGSYEQYF. Written as DNA, the CDR3 is TGTGCCAACAGGGGGGGCTCCTACGAGCAGTACTTC.

In its sample, this clone was seen a few times. Mismatch with germline at one junction end may stem from a read error. The chain carries TRBV11-2 and TRBJ2-7, with no clear D. The germline V gene encodes CDR1 SGHAT and CDR2 FQNNGV. This CDR3 is 11 amino acids long. This CDR3 reads CASSLGAALVF. The DNA for the CDR3 is TGTGCCAGCAGCTTAGGAGCAGCCCTAGTCTTC.

The CDR3 DNA follows: TGTGCCAGCAGCCGCCTGAGGGTGGGTGGAAACACCATATATTTT. Its protein is CASSRLRVGGNTIYF. The rearrangement links TRBV11-2 to TRBJ1-3; the D is unclear. The CDR3 is made up of 15 amino acids. V was trimmed by 5 bases and J by 3 bases, leaving 14 bases between them. Germline CDR1 reads SGHAT; CDR2 reads FQNNGV.

V is TRBV19 and J is TRBJ1-3, with a possible D match to TRBD1 (5 bases). V lost 1 base and J 0 bases, leaving 7 bases between the germline ends. Germline CDR1 reads LNHDA; CDR2 reads SQIVND (reference sequence). The CDR3 sequence is 15 residues long. The CDR3 reads CASSIAQGSGNTIYF. CDR3 nucleotide sequence: TGTGCCAGTAGTATAGCCCAGGGCTCTGGAAACACCATATATTTT.

The rearrangement uses TRBV14 and TRBJ2-7, with D possibly TRBD2 on 6 matching bases. Germline V gives CDR1 SGHDN, CDR2 FVKESK. The V and J ends lost 1 base and 6 bases respectively, with 16 bases between them. The CDR3 has 15 residues. The DNA for the CDR3 is TGTGCCAGCAGCCAAGGACGGGGGTCCCCCGGCGAGCAGTACTTC. Translating gives CASSQGRGSPGEQYF.

The V gene is TRBV11-2, the J gene TRBJ2-7, with D maybe TRBD1 (5 bases). The CDR3 runs 14 residues. V was clipped by 7 bases and J by 6 bases, with 19 bases between them. Germline V gene sequence: CDR1 SGHAT, CDR2 FQNNGV. The CDR3 coding sequence is TGTGCCAGCAACCCACAGGCCTACTTTATCGAGCAGTACTTC. It translates to CASNPQAYFIEQYF.

This sequence joins TRBV27 and TRBJ2-1, with 12 bases aligning to TRBD2. Germline V gene sequence: CDR1 MNHEY, CDR2 SMNVEV (reference sequence). After removal of 3 bases from V and 0 bases from J, the junction contained 3 bases not matched to a gene. This CDR3 has 17 residues. The CDR3 protein is CASSFRTSGNSYNEQFF. The CDR3 bases are TGTGCCAGCAGTTTCAGGACTAGCGGGAACTCCTACAATGAGCAGTTCTTC.

This clone has only a few counts. The chain combines TRBV6-1 with TRBJ2-7; 7 nucleotides line up with TRBD1. Per germline, CDR1 MNHNS and CDR2 SASEGT. V lost 7 bases, J lost 3 bases, and 3 bases stayed unmatched. This CDR3 has 12 amino acids. In nucleotides, the CDR3 is TGTGCCAGCATGGGACAGCTCTACGAGCAGTACTTC. Protein product: CASMGQLYEQYF.

In this sample, this clone turned up once. The chain joins TRBV10-2 to TRBJ2-7; 9 nucleotides align to TRBD2. The CDR3 contains 14 residues. Germline assignment: CDR1 WSHSY and CDR2 SAAADI. Trimming at V came to 7 bases and at J to 5 bases, leaving 9 bases not matched to a gene. The CDR3 loop reads CASKSSGSWHEQYF. The CDR3 nucleotides read TGCGCCAGCAAGAGTAGCGGGAGTTGGCACGAGCAGTACTTC.

Comments on this clone: Other DNA sequences in the sample encode the same CDR3. This sequence joins TRBV2 and TRBJ2-3; TRBD1 or TRBD2 may be the D gene (5 bases each). The germline V and J ends were trimmed by 7 bases and 3 bases, with 11 bases remaining between them. The CDR3 totals 13 residues. Germline V gives CDR1 SNHLY, CDR2 FYNNEI. In DNA form, the CDR3 reads TGTGCCAGCACCAGGGAGCGTACAGATACGCAGTATTTT. It codes for CASTRERTDTQYF.